This TCR beta chain emerged from a study of control samples from healthy donors and cancer patients. The germline V and J ends were trimmed by 2 bases and 0 bases, with 10 bases remaining between them. Germline V gives CDR1 SEHNR, CDR2 FQNEAQ (reference sequence). The CDR3 is made up of 15 amino acids. Clones were sequenced by immunoSEQ multiplex PCR, and TCRdb holds only the in-frame ones, with some missing. The sample lists around 200,000 clones; 90% to 95% were seen once. The source material was blood. V gene TRBV7-9 combines with J gene TRBJ2-5; D unclear. The sequence came from a woman aged 30 to 39 in good health. The CDR3 DNA follows: TGTGCCAGCAGCTTAAAGGCACCGTACCAAGAGACCCAGTACTTC. Its translation: CASSLKAPYQETQYF.